This section outlines one T cell receptor beta chain sequence together with its context. What it binds is not known. Researchers ran the PCR with 60 Vbeta and 13 Jbeta primers. Repertoires were generated with immunoSEQ multiplex PCR, while TCRdb's copy carries only in-frame clones and drops some. Found here are just under 95,000 clones, approximately 84% of them singletons; the top ten hold 1% to 1.5%. The CDR3 is made up of 15 amino acids. Germline CDR1 and CDR2: SGHTA and FQGNSA. The V gene end was trimmed by 1 base and the J gene end by 6 bases; junction bases not matched to a gene: 5. This specimen comes from a study of cytomegalovirus exposure and HLA in healthy donors. Whole-study results and caveats: Several of the most significant clusters appeared linked to common viral pathogens, based on a later analysis. It has been reported that TCR beta sequences accurately predicted the HLA-A and HLA-B alleles of most subjects. Later analysis demonstrated an association between a missense DCLRE1C variant and TCR beta V- and J-gene trimming.

This clonotype was obtained from a girl under 10 years old in good health and CMV-seropositive. Specimen: PBMCs. The chain uses TRBV7-2 and TRBJ2-7; 11 nucleotides line up with TRBD2. This CDR3 reads CASSLDTSGRVEQYF. The DNA of the CDR3 is TGTGCCAGCAGCTTAGATACTAGCGGGAGAGTCGAGCAGTACTTC.